This T cell receptor beta chain derives from a study of human T cells and chemical hapten exposure. Per germline, CDR1 LGHDT and CDR2 YNNKEL (reference sequence). This CDR3 has 14 residues. V gave up 7 bases and J gave up 9 bases; unmatched junction bases: 9. Documented time point: patch test 1, 2 weeks after DPC sensitization. As for treatment: therapeutic diphenylcyclopropenone sensitization with weekly scalp DPC. A single record per CDR3 protein comes from TCRdb applying MiXCR to the RACE reads. Of tens of thousands of distinct CDR3 sequences in the sample, about a tenth are singletons; the top ten hold 1.1% to 1.5%.

The source was whole blood, collected in connection with sensitization to the hapten diphenylcyclopropenone (DPC). This receptor was obtained from a woman aged 50 to 60 with alopecia areata. Some clones in this sample may be carry-over from other donors' samples. This rearrangement joins TRBV3-1 to TRBJ2-1; the match to TRBD2 covers 10 bases. CDR3 residues: CASTTRLAGVEQFF. Here the CDR3 DNA reads TGTGCCAGCACCACGCGGCTAGCGGGAGTTGAGCAGTTCTTC.